This record covers a single T cell receptor (beta chain). The sample originates from a study of shared clonotypes between healthy human individuals. The CDR3 loop spans 16 amino acids. Germline V lookup: CDR1 SGHTA, CDR2 FQGNSA. The germline V and J ends were trimmed by 1 base and 0 bases, with 13 bases remaining between them. Researchers ran the assay at a deep level. The table came from immunoSEQ multiplex PCR; TCRdb's copy has only in-frame clones and leaves some out. This repertoire shows some 490,000 clones, about 84% found once; its top ten account for 9.5% to 15%. Participating donors were healthy, HIV-negative adults free of recent acute infections or vaccinations. Every donor was a Caucasian adult from Nashville, Tennessee. Unsorted samples used approximately 99 million PBMCs for genomic DNA.

This TCR came from a woman aged 40 to 50 in good health. Some clones in this sample may be carry-over from other donors' samples. The genes are TRBV7-2 and TRBJ2-7; D is possibly TRBD2 (7 bases). The specimen was PBMCs. This chain's CDR3 is CASSLVGGGGSYEQYF. The CDR3 DNA reads as TGTGCCAGCAGCTTAGTGGGGGGAGGGGGCTCCTACGAGCAGTACTTC.